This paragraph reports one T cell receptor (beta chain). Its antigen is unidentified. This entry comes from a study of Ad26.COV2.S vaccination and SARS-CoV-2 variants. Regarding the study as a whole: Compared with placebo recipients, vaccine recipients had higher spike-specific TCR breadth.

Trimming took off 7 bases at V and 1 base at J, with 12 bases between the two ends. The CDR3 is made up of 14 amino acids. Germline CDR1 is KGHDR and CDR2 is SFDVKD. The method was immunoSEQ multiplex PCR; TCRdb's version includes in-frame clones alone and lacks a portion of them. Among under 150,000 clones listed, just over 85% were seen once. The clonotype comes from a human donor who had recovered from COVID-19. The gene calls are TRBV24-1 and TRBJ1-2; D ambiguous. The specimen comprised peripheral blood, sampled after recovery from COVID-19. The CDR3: CATSSDTFNYGYTF. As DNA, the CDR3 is TGTGCCACCAGCAGCGACACTTTTAACTATGGCTACACCTTC.